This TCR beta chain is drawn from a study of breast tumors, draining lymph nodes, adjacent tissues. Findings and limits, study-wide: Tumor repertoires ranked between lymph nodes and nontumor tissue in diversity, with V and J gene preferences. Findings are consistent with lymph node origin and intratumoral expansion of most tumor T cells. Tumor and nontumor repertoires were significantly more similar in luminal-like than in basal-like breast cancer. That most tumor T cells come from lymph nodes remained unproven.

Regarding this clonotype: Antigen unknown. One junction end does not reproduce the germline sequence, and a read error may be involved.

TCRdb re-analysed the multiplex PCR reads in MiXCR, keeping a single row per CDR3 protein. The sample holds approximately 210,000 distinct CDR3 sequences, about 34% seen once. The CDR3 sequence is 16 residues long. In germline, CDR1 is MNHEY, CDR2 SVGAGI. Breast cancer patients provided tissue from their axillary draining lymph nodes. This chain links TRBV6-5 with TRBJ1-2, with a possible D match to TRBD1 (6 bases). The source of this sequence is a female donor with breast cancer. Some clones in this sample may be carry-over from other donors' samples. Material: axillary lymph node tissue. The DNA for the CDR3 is TGTGCCAGCAGTCACTCGATAGGGGGTGGTCTCTATGGCTACACCTTC. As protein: CASSHSIGGGLYGYTF.